The 14 T cell receptor beta chains below all came from one sample that was sequenced in a study of molecular identifiers for immune sequencing clone quantification. MiXCR, applied by TCRdb to the PCR reads, yields one record per CDR3 protein. The data hold about 500,000 distinct CDR3 sequences, with around 23% observed a single time. The sample taken for sequencing was naive CD8+ T cells from blood, with Jurkat cell RNA spiked in. Subset noted: FACS-sorted CD8+CD4-CCR7+CD45RA+ naive T cells. These receptors all come from a human donor in good health. Some libraries in this study had Jurkat cell RNA spiked in.

This clonotype was detected only a few times. This chain uses TRBV19 with TRBJ2-7; TRBD1 matches 11 bases. The trim removed 11 bases at V and 5 bases at J, leaving 8 bases unmatched. CDR1 and CDR2 from the germline V gene are LNHDA and SQIVND (reference sequence). The CDR3 is 13 residues long. CDR3 bases: TGTGCCGTACGGACAGGGGGCTTCGACGAGCAGTACTTC. Its translation: CAVRTGGFDEQYF.

The sample holds many counts of this clonotype. V and J are TRBV5-6 and TRBJ2-3; no clear D gene. Germline CDR1 is SGHDT and CDR2 is YYEEEE. V dropped 1 base and J dropped 5 bases, with 5 bases sitting between them. The CDR3 is 12 residues long. The CDR3 bases are TGTGCCAGCAGCTTGATGGAAGATACGCAGTATTTT. Amino acids: CASSLMEDTQYF.

This clonotype was observed many times. This chain connects TRBV12-3 or TRBV12-4 to TRBJ2-3, with no clear D. The CDR3 runs to 14 residues. Trimming pared 8 bases from V and 0 bases from J, leaving 12 bases between. CDR3 amino acids: CASGLGSSTDTQYF. DNA for the CDR3: TGTGCCAGCGGGCTTGGGTCTAGCACAGATACGCAGTATTTT.

This clonotype showed up just a few times. The V gene is TRBV6-2 or TRBV6-3, the J gene TRBJ1-1; D not resolved. Between the trimmed V and J ends, which lost 0 bases and 7 bases, there was a span of 6 bases. Germline V gene data show CDR1 as MNHEY and CDR2 as SVGEGT. This CDR3 is built from 12 residues. The CDR3 sequence: CASSYSVIEAFF. The CDR3 DNA follows: TGTGCCAGCAGTTACTCAGTGATTGAAGCTTTCTTT.

In its sample, this clonotype was seen many times. CDR3 residues: CASSQPKDPRRGSYEQYF. CDR3 nucleotide sequence: TGCGCCAGCAGCCAACCTAAAGACCCGAGGAGGGGCTCCTACGAGCAGTACTTC. V is TRBV5-1 and J is TRBJ2-7, with D perhaps matching TRBD2 (6 bases). This CDR3 has 18 residues. CDR1 is SGHRS and CDR2 is YFSETQ in the germline V gene. Deletions cut 4 bases from V and 0 bases from J, with 23 bases between.

This chain joins TRBV19 and TRBJ2-7; 9 nucleotides align to TRBD1. CDR1 and CDR2 (germline): LNHDA, SQIVND (reference sequence). This CDR3 has 14 residues. The V gene end was trimmed by 3 bases and the J gene end by 4 bases; junction bases not matched to a gene: 4. The CDR3 sequence is CASSMGTGQYEQYF. Written as DNA, the CDR3 is TGTGCCAGTAGTATGGGGACAGGGCAGTACGAGCAGTACTTC.

In this sample, this clonotype turned up many times. The rearrangement uses TRBV7-8 and TRBJ2-3; possibly TRBD1 for D (7 bases). The CDR3 sequence is 19 residues long. Germline V gives CDR1 SGHVS, CDR2 FQNEAQ. V lost 0 bases to trimming and J lost 0 bases, with 19 bases between them. The CDR3 loop reads CASSLARGAGSPSTDTQYF. The DNA of the CDR3 is TGTGCCAGCAGCTTAGCCAGGGGGGCAGGCAGCCCTAGCACAGATACGCAGTATTTT.

The chain joins TRBV7-2 to TRBJ2-7, with TRBD2 as a possible D gene (5 bases). This CDR3 has 14 residues. Germline CDR1 is SGHTA and CDR2 is FQGNSA. Deletions cut 4 bases from V and 4 bases from J, with 14 bases between. The CDR3 region is CASSSSRGSYEQYF. In nucleotides, the CDR3 is TGTGCCAGCAGCTCCTCCCGGGGTAGTTACGAGCAGTACTTC.

The chain uses TRBV29-1 and TRBJ2-1, with TRBD2 identical over 9 bases. This CDR3 comprises 14 residues. V lost 2 bases and J lost 4; bases outside the gene matches: 3. Germline loops: CDR1 SQVTM, CDR2 ANQGSEA. CDR3 region: CSVEWTSAYNEQFF. Here the CDR3 DNA reads TGCAGCGTTGAATGGACTAGCGCATACAATGAGCAGTTCTTC.

The rearrangement uses TRBV5-6 and TRBJ2-7; no reliable D call. Germline V gene sequence: CDR1 SGHDT, CDR2 YYEEEE. This CDR3 has 13 amino acids. V was shortened by 6 bases and J by 3 bases, with 13 bases between the two germline ends. The CDR3 region is CASKSGPHYEQYF. The CDR3, as DNA: TGTGCCAGCAAGTCCGGGCCTCACTACGAGCAGTACTTC.

The sample holds many counts of this clonotype. The DNA of the CDR3 is TGTGCCAGCAGCCCCCTGGGGGTCGTGGGGGAAAACATTCAGTACTTC. Translation gives CASSPLGVVGENIQYF. This chain links TRBV11-2 with TRBJ2-4; D may be TRBD1 or TRBD2 (5 bases each). The ends were cut back, 5 bases at V and 5 bases at J, with 19 bases in the middle. Germline lookup yields CDR1 SGHAT and CDR2 FQNNGV. The CDR3 sequence is 16 residues long.

V usage is TRBV4-3 and J usage is TRBJ2-7; tentatively, D is TRBD2 (5 bases). From germline, CDR1 is LGHNA and CDR2 YSLEER. The V gene lost 0 bases and the J gene lost 3 bases, with 9 bases spanning the gap. The CDR3 extends over 14 amino acids. The CDR3 loop reads CASSQDKGDYEQYF. CDR3 nucleotides: TGCGCCAGCAGCCAAGATAAGGGAGACTACGAGCAGTACTTC.

This clonotype appeared a few times. This chain joins TRBV4-3 and TRBJ2-1, with D perhaps matching TRBD2 (5 bases). This CDR3 contains 15 residues. Deletions cut 1 base from V and 3 bases from J, with 10 bases between. Germline V gene sequence: CDR1 LGHNA, CDR2 YSLEER. The CDR3 is CASSQASGDYNEQFF. For the CDR3, the DNA is TGCGCCAGCAGCCAAGCGAGCGGCGACTACAATGAGCAGTTCTTC.

The chain joins TRBV27 to TRBJ2-7; tentatively, D is TRBD1 or TRBD2 (5 bases each). This CDR3 region has 16 residues. Germline-derived CDR1 and CDR2 are MNHEY and SMNVEV (reference sequence). V was cut by 7 bases and J by 3 bases, with 22 bases left in between. The CDR3 DNA sequence: TGTGCCAGCATGGCTTCCCTCGTGGGGGTTAGCTACGAGCAGTACTTC. This codes for CASMASLVGVSYEQYF.